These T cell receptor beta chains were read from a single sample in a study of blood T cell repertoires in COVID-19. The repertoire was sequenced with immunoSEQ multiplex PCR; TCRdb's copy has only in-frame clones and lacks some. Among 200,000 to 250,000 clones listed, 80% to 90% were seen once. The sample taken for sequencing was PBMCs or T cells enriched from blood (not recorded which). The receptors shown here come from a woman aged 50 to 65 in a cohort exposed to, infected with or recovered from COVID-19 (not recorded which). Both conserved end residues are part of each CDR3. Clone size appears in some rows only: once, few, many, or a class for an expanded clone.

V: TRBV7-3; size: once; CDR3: CASSLRGGGTNTEAFF
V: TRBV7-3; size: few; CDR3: CASSQDRNTEAFF
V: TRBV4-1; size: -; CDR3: CASSNNRLGGETQYF
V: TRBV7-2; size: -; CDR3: CASSLLETQYF
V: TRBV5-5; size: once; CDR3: CASSAGTVLTNEKLFF
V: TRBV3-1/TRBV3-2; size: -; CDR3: CASSPGTTGAGTF
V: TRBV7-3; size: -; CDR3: CASSLELNNEQFF
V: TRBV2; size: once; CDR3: CASRGQGFQPQHF
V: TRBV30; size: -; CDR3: CAWSPGQGEYYGYTF
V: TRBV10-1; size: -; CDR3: CASSERTSGGARETQYF
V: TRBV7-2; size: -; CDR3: CASSPTFGNYNEQFF
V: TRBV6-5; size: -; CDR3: CASDRSMGYTF
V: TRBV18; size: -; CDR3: CASSPDSNQPQHF
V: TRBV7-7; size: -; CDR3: CASSLNGQAFSRYGYTF
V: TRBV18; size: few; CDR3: CASSPSYSYNEQFF
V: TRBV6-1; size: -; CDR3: CASSDVRGGNQPQHF
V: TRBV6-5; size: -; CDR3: CASRLAESTDTQYF
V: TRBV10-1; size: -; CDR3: CASSDGGDYGYTF
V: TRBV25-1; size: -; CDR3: CASKKKGTGTYEQYF
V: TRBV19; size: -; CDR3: CASSTPGGSNYGYTF
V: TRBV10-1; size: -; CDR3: CASSGRTGKPSDTQYF
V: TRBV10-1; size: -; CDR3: CASSESTGPYAF
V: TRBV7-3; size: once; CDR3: CASSKDRATYNEQFF
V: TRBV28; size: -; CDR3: CASSRMGLVSNEQFF
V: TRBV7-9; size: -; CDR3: CASSLTLGGAGYNEQFF
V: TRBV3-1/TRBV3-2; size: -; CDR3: CASSQEWGLLYEQYF
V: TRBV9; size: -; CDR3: CASSVVPSRTDTQYF
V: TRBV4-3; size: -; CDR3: CASSQDRRASDTIYF
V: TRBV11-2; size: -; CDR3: CASSDRALGTDTQYF
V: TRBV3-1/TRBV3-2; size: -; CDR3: CASSQGLAGEYNEQFF
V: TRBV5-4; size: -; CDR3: CASSLETTQYF
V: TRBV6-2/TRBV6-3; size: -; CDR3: CASSARQTANYGYTF
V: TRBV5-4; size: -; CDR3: CASSSSEADTQYF
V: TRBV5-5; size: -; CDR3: CASSYTGEETQYF
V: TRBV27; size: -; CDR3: CASRTFALQGANDQPQHF
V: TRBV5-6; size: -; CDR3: CASNGQGNSPLHF
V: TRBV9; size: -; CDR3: CASSVGGSGGGGTDTQYF
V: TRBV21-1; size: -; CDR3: CASSNGGGPQQETQYF
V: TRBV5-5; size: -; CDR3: CASSLQGVVETQYF
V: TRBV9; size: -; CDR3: CASSPRVSYEQYF
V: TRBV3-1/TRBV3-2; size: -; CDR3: CASSPDLAGGVTDTQYF
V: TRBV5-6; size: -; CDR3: CASSLDPLGLAGTDTQYF
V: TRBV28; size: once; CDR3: CASSLEANYGYTF
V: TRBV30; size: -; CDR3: CAWSVTGGSGGPSSYEQYF
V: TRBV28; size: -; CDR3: CASRIRGSSNQPQHF
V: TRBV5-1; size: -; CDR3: CASSLRSVGSYEQYF